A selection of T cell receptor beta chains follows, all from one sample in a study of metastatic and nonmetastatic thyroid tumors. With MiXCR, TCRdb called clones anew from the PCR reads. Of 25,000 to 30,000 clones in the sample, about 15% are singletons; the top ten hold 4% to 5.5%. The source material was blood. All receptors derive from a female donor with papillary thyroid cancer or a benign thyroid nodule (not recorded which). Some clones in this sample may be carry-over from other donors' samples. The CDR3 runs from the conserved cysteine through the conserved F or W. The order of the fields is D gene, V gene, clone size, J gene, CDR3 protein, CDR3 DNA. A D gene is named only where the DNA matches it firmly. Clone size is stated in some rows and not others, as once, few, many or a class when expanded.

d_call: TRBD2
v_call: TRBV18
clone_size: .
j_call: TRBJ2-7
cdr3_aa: CASSPLTSDSYEQYF
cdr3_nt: TGTGCCAGCTCACCACTAACTAGCGATTCCTACGAGCAGTACTTC

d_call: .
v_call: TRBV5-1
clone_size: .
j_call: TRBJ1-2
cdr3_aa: CASSLGHLTGGGYGYTF
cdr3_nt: TGCGCCAGCAGCTTGGGCCACCTGACGGGAGGTGGCTATGGCTACACCTTC

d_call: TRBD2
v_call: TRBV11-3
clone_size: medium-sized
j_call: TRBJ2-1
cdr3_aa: CASSLLSGGREHEQFF
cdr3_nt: TGTGCCAGCAGCCTACTGAGTGGAGGGCGGGAGCATGAGCAGTTCTTC

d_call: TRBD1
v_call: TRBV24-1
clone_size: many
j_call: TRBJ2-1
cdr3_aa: CATSAGTAPYNEQFF
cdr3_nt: TGTGCCACCAGTGCCGGGACAGCCCCCTACAATGAGCAGTTCTTC

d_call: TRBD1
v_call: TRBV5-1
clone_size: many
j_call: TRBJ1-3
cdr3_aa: CASSFIGTENTIYF
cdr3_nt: TGCGCCAGCAGCTTTATTGGGACAGAAAACACCATATATTTT

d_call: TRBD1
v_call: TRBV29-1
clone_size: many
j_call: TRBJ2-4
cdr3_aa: CSVGTPGQGGKNIQYF
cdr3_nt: TGCAGCGTTGGAACACCGGGACAGGGTGGCAAAAACATTCAGTACTTC

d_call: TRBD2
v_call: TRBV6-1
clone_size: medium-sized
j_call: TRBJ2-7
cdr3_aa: CASSKGLAAHYEQYF
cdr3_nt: TGTGCCAGCAGTAAGGGACTAGCGGCCCACTACGAGCAGTACTTC

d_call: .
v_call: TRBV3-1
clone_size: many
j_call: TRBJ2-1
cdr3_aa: CASSQGSLANEQFF
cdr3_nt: TGTGCCAGCAGCCAAGGTAGTTTAGCAAATGAGCAGTTCTTC

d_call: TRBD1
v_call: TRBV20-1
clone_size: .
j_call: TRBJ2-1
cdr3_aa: CSASNGDSVDEQFF
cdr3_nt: TGCAGTGCTTCTAATGGGGACAGTGTCGATGAGCAGTTCTTC

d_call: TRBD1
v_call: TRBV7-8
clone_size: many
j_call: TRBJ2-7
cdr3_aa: CASSLARQGYEQYF
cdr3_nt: TGTGCCAGCAGCTTGGCCAGACAGGGCTACGAGCAGTACTTC

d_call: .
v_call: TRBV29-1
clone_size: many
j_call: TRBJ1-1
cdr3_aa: CSVADPTNTEAFF
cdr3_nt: TGCAGCGTTGCAGACCCCACGAACACTGAAGCTTTCTTT

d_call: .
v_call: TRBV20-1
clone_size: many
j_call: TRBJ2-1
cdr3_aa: CSASPPGRGYNEQFF
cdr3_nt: TGCAGTGCTAGTCCGCCTGGGCGGGGCTACAATGAGCAGTTCTTC

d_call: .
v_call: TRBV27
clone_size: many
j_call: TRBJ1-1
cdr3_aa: CASSLGKNTEAFF
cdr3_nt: TGTGCCAGCAGTTTGGGGAAGAACACTGAAGCTTTCTTT

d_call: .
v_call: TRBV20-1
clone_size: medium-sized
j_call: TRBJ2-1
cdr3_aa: CSARAGRTYNEQFF
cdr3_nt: TGCAGTGCTAGAGCGGGACGAACATACAATGAGCAGTTCTTC

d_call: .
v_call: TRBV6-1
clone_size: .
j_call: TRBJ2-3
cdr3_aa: CASSEVLSGGLDTQYF
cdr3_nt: TGTGCCAGCAGTGAAGTCCTGTCTGGGGGGTTGGATACTCAGTATTTT

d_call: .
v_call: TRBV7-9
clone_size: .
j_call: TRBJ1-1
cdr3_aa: CASSSPDRPGTEAFF
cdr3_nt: TGTGCCAGCAGCTCGCCCGACCGACCGGGTACTGAAGCTTTCTTT

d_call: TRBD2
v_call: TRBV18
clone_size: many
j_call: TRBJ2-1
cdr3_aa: CASSPRGTSSYEQFF
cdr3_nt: TGTGCCAGCTCACCCCGCGGGACTAGCTCTTATGAGCAGTTCTTC

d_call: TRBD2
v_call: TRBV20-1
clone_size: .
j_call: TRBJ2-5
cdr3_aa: CSAKYGSGARETQYF
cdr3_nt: TGCAGTGCCAAGTATGGTAGCGGGGCCCGGGAGACCCAGTACTTC

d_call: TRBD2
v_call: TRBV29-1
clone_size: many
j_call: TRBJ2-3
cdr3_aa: CSVSPSGITDTQYF
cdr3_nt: TGCAGCGTGTCCCCTAGCGGGATAACAGATACGCAGTATTTT

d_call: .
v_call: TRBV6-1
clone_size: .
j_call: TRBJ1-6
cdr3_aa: CASSEDYGSPVSPLHF
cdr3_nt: TGTGCCAGCAGTGAAGACTATGGGTCCCCCGTTTCACCCCTCCACTTT

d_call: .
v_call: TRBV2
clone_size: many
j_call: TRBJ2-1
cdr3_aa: CASGPGREQFF
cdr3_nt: TGTGCCAGCGGCCCGGGAAGGGAGCAGTTCTTC

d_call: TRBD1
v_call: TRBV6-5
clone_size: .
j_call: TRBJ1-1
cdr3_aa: CASSYYQGDCTEAFF
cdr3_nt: TGTGCCAGCAGTTACTATCAGGGGGACTGCACTGAAGCCTTCTTT

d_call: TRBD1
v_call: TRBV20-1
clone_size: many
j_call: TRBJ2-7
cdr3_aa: CSARAADRGYEQYF
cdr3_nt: TGCAGTGCTAGAGCGGCGGACAGGGGCTACGAGCAGTACTTC

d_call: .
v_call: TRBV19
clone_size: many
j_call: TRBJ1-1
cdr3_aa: CASSIDGREAFF
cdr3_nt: TGTGCCAGTAGTATAGATGGGCGTGAAGCTTTCTTT

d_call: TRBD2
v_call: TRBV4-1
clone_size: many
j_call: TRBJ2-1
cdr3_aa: CASSQDGLAGIGAYNEQFF
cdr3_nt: TGCGCCAGCAGCCAGGATGGACTAGCGGGAATCGGCGCCTACAATGAGCAGTTCTTC

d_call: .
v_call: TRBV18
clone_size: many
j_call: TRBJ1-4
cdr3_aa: CASSFIGTNEKLFF
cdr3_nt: TGTGCCAGCTCATTTATCGGAACTAATGAAAAACTGTTTTTT

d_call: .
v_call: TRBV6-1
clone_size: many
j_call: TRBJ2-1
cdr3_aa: CASSRRQGREQFF
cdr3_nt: TGTGCCAGCAGTAGACGTCAGGGACGCGAGCAGTTCTTC

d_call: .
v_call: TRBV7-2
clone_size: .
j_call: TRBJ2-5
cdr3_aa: CASSLLGAQTQYF
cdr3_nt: TGTGCCAGCAGCTTATTAGGAGCTCAGACCCAGTACTTC

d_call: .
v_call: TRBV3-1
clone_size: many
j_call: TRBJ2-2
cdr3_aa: CASSKLSNGELFF
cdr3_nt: TGTGCCAGCAGCAAGCTGTCTAACGGGGAGCTGTTTTTT

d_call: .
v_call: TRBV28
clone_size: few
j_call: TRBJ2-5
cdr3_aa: CASSQAGFQETQYF
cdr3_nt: TGTGCCAGCTCCCAGGCAGGGTTCCAAGAGACCCAGTACTTC

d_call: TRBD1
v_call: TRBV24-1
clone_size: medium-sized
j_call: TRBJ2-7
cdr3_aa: CATSPDRGRGYEQYF
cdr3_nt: TGTGCCACCAGCCCAGACAGGGGCCGAGGCTACGAGCAGTACTTC

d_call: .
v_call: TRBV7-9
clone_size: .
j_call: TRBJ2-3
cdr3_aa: CASTHVLSDTQYF
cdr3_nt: TGTGCCAGCACCCATGTCTTATCAGATACGCAGTATTTT

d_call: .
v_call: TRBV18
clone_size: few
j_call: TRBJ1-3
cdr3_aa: CASSAGTAQGNTIYF
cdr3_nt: TGTGCCAGCTCAGCGGGGACGGCCCAGGGAAACACCATATATTTT

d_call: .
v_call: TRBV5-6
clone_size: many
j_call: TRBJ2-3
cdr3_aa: CASSLVVPLDTQYF
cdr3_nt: TGTGCCAGCAGCTTGGTAGTCCCCTTAGATACGCAGTATTTT

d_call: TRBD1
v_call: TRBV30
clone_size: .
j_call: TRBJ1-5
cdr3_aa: CAWSAYRGAGQPQHF
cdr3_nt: TGTGCCTGGAGTGCGTACAGGGGGGCGGGTCAGCCCCAGCATTTT

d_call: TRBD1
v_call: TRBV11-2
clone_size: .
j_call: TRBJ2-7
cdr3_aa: CASGRTGEVSYGQYF
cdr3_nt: TGTGCCAGCGGCAGGACAGGGGAGGTTTCCTACGGGCAGTACTTC